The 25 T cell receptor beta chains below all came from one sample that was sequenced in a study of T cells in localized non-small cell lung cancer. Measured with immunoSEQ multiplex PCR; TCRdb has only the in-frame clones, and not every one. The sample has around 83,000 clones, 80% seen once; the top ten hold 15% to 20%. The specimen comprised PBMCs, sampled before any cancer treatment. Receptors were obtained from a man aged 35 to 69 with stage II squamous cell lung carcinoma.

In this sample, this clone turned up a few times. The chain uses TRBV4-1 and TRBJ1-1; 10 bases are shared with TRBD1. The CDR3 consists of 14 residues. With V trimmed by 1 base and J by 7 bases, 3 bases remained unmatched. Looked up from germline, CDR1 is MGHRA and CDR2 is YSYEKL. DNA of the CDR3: TGCGCCAGCAGCCAAGGGGACAGGGGAGTTGAAGCTTTCTTT. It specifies CASSQGDRGVEAFF.

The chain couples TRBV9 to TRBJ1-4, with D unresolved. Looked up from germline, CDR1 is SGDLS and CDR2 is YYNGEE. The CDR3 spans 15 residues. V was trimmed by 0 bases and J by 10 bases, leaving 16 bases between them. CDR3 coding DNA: TGTGCCAGCAGCGTAGCTGGTCGACATGGTGGAAAACTGTTTTTT. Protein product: CASSVAGRHGGKLFF.

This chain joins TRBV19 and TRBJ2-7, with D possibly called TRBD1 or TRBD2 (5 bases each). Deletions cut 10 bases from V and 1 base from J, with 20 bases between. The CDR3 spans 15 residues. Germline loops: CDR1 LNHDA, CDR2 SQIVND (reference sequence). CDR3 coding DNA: TGTGCCACCAGAGCCGCCGGGGCTTCGTCCTACGAGCAGTACTTC. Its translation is CATRAAGASSYEQYF. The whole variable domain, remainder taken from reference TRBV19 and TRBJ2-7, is DGGITQSPKYLFRKEGQNVTLSCEQNLNHDAMYWYRQDPGQGLRLIYYSQIVNDFQKGDIAEGYSVSREKKESFPLTVTSAQKNPTAFYLCATRAAGASSYEQYFGPGTRLTVT.

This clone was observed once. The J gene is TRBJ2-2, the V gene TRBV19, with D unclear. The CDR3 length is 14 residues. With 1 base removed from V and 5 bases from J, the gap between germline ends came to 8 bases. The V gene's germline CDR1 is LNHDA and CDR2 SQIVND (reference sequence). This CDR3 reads CASSIVPRTGELFF. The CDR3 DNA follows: TGTGCCAGTAGTATAGTACCCAGGACCGGGGAGCTGTTTTTT.

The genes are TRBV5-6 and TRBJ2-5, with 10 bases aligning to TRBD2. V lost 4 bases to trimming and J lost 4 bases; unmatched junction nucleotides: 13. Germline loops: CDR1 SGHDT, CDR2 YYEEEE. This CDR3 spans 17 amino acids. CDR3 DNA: TGTGCCAGCAGCGGGATGTGGCTAGCGGGAGCCGGAGAGACCCAGTACTTC. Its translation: CASSGMWLAGAGETQYF.

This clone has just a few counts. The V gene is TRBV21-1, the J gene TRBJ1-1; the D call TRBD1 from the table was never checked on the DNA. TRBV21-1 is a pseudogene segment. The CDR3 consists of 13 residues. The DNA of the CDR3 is TGTGCCAGCAGAAGAACAGGGAACACTGAAGCTTTCTTT. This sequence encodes CASRRTGNTEAFF.

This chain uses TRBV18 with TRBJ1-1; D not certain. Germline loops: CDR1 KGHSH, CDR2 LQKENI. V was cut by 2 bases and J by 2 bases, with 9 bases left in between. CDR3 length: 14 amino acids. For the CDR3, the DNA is TGTGCCAGCTCACCATCTCTTGATAACACTGAAGCTTTCTTT. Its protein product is CASSPSLDNTEAFF.

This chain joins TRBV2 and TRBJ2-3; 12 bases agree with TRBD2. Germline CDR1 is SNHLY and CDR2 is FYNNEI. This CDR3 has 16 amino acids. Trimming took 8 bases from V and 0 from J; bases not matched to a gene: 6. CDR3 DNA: TGTGCCAGCCAGACTAGCGGGAGAACTAGCACAGATACGCAGTATTTT. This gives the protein CASQTSGRTSTDTQYF.

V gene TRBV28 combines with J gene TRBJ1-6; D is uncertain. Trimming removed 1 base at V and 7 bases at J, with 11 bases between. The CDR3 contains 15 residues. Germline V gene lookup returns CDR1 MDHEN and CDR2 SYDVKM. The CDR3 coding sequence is TGTGCCAGCAGTTTATCAGGTCGAGGGAATTCACCCCTCCACTTT. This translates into CASSLSGRGNSPLHF.

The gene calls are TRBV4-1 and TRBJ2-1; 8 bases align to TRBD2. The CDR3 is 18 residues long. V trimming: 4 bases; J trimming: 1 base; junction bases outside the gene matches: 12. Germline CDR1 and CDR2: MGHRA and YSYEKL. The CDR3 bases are TGCGCCAGCAGCCGCCCCACGGGACTAGTGGGATCCTACAATGAGCAGTTCTTC. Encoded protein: CASSRPTGLVGSYNEQFF.

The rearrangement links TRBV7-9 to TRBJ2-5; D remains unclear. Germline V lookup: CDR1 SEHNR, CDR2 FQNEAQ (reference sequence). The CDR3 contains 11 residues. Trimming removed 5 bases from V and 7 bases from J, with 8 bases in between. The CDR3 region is CASSQWGTQYF. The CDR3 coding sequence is TGTGCCAGCAGCCAATGGGGGACCCAGTACTTC.

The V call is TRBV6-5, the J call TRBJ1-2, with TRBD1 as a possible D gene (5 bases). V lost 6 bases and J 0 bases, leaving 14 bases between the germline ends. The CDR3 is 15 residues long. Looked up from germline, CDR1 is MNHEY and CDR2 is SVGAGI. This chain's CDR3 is CASSPWGLANYGYTF. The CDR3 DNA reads TGTGCCAGCAGCCCATGGGGGTTAGCTAACTATGGCTACACCTTC.

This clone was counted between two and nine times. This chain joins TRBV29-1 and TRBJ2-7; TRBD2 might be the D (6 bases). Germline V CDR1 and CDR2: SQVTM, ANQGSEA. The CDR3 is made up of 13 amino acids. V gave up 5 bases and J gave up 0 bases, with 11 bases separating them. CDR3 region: CSVLLAVSYEQYF. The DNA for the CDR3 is TGCAGCGTTTTGTTAGCGGTCTCCTACGAGCAGTACTTC.

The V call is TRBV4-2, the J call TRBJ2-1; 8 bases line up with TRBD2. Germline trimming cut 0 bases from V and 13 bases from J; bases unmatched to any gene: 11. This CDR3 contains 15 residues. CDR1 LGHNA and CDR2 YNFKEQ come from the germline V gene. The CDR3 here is CASSQEGSLGLAQFF. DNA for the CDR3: TGTGCCAGCAGCCAAGAAGGAAGTCTCGGACTAGCCCAGTTCTTC.

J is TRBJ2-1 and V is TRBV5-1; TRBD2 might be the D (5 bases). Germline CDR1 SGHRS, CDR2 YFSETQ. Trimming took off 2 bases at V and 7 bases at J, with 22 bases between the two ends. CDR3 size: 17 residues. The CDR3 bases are TGCGCCAGCAGCTTAGCGGTCGTCTCTTCTGGTGGGAATGAGCAGTTCTTC. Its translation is CASSLAVVSSGGNEQFF.

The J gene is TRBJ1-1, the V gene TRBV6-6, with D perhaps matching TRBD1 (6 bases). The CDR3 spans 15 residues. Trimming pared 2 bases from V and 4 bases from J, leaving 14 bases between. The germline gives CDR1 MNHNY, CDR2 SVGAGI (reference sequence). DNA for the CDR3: TGTGCCAGCAGTTACCGAGGGGGGGGCAGCACTGAAGCTTTCTTT. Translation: CASSYRGGGSTEAFF.

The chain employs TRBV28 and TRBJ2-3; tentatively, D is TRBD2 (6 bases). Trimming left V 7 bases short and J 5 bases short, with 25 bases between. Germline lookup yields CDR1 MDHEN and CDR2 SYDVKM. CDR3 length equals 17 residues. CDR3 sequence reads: CASTSSSSGRHEDTQYF. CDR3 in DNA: TGTGCCAGCACATCCAGTTCGAGCGGGCGTCATGAAGATACGCAGTATTTT.

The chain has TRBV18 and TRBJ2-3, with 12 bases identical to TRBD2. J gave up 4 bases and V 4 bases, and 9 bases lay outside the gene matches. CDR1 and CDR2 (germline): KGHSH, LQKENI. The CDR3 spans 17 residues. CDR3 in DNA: TGTGCCAGCTCACGTTCCTCGACTAGCGGGAGTGCAGATACGCAGTATTTT. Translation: CASSRSSTSGSADTQYF.

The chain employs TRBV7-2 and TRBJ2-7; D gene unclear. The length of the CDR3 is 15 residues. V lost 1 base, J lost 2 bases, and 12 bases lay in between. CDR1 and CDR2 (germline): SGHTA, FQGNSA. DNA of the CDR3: TGTGCCAGCAGCTTAGGGCAGCAAAGCCCCTACGAGCAGTACTTC. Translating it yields CASSLGQQSPYEQYF.

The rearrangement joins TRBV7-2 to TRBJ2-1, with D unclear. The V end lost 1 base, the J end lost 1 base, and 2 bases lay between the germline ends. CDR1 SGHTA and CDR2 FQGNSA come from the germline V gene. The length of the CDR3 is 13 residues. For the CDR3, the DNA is TGTGCCAGCAGCTTAGGGTCCTACAATGAGCAGTTCTTC. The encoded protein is CASSLGSYNEQFF. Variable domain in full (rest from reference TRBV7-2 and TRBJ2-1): GAGVSQSPSNKVTEKGKDVELRCDPISGHTALYWYRQSLGQGLEFLIYFQGNSAPDKSGLPSDRFSAERTGGSVSTLTIQRTQQEDSAVYLCASSLGSYNEQFFGPGTRLTVL.

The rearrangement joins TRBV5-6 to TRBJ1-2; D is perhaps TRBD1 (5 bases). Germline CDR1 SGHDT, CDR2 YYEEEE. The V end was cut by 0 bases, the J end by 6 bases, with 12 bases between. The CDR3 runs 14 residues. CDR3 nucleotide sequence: TGTGCCAGCAGCTTGGCGGTGGGGGGAGATGGCTACACCTTC. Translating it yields CASSLAVGGDGYTF.

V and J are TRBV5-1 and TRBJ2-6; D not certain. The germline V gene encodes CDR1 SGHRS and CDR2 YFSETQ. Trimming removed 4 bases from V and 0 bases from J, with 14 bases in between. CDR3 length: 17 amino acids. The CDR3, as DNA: TGCGCCAGCAGCCCTAAGGTTACAAGCTCTGGGGCCAACGTCCTGACTTTC. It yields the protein CASSPKVTSSGANVLTF.

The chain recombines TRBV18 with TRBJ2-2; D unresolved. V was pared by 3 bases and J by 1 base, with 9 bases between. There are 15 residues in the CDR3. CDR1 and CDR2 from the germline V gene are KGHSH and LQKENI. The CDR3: CASSPQPGNTGELFF. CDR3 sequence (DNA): TGTGCCAGCTCACCCCAGCCTGGGAACACCGGGGAGCTGTTTTTT.

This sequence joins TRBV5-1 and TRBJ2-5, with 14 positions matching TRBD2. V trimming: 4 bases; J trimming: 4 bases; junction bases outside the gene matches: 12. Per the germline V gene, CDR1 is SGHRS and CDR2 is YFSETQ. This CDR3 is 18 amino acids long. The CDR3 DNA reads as TGCGCCAGCAGCCTCGGGACTAGCGGGAGAGGCCGGGGAGAGACCCAGTACTTC. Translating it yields CASSLGTSGRGRGETQYF.

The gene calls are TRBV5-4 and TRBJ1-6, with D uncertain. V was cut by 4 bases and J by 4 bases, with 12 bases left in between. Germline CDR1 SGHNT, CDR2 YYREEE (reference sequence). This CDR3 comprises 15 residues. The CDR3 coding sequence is TGTGCCAGCAGCAACGAGAGGAGGTATAATTCACCCCTCCACTTT. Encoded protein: CASSNERRYNSPLHF.